A single sample gave rise to the 12 T cell receptor beta chains below, sequenced in a study of tumor-infiltrating lymphocytes in localized non-small cell lung cancer. Using immunoSEQ multiplex PCR, the repertoire was profiled, and TCRdb retains in-frame clones only, with some absent. The repertoire holds roughly 14,000 clones, around 75% seen once, with 4.1% in the top ten. The sample comprised lung tumor tissue. These receptors were obtained from a human donor with non-small cell lung cancer.

The CDR3 nucleotides are TGTGCCAGCAGTTCCCAATTCTACGAGCAGTACTTC. Translated, it gives CASSSQFYEQYF. The rearrangement uses TRBV6-1 and TRBJ2-7; no definite D call. This CDR3 is built from 12 residues. Deletions cut 5 bases from V and 3 bases from J, with 8 bases between. Per germline, CDR1 MNHNS and CDR2 SASEGT.

The CDR3 DNA reads TGTGCCAGCTCACCACCCCCGACAGGTTACACCGGGGAGCTGTTTTTT. Encoded protein: CASSPPPTGYTGELFF. The chain couples TRBV18 to TRBJ2-2; D is possibly TRBD1 (6 bases). V lost 0 bases to trimming and J lost 3 bases, with 11 bases between them. The CDR3 covers 16 residues. The germline V gene encodes CDR1 KGHSH and CDR2 LQKENI.

The rearrangement links TRBV28 to TRBJ1-2; D is unclear. The V end was cut by 6 bases, the J end by 8 bases, with 13 bases between. The CDR3 runs 12 residues. Per the germline V gene, CDR1 is MDHEN and CDR2 is SYDVKM. CDR3 region: CASSPTIKGYTF. The CDR3, as DNA: TGTGCCAGCAGCCCAACCATAAAGGGCTACACCTTC.

The V and J genes are TRBV5-1 and TRBJ1-4, with unresolved D. The CDR3 loop spans 16 amino acids. Germline values: CDR1 SGHRS, CDR2 YFSETQ. V lost 0 bases and J lost 2, with 11 bases in between. The DNA for the CDR3 is TGCGCCAGCAGCTTGGGCGTCCGGGCGACTAATGAAAAACTGTTTTTT. Its protein product is CASSLGVRATNEKLFF.

The rearrangement uses TRBV18 and TRBJ1-1; 7 bases are shared with TRBD1. V was pared by 6 bases and J by 3 bases, with 10 bases of the junction left unmatched. Germline CDR1 KGHSH, CDR2 LQKENI. The CDR3 covers 15 residues. The CDR3 nucleotides read TGTGCCAGCTCCCCGGGCAGGGGGTCCTACACTGAAGCTTTCTTT. This gives the protein CASSPGRGSYTEAFF.

The sample holds one count of this clone. The chain joins TRBV18 to TRBJ1-3; TRBD1 might be the D (6 bases). The V gene lost 2 bases and the J gene lost 9 bases, with 26 bases spanning the gap. CDR3 length: 18 residues. The germline V gene encodes CDR1 KGHSH and CDR2 LQKENI. CDR3 loop: CASSPKLRTEGRIGTIYF. The CDR3 DNA reads as TGTGCCAGCTCACCAAAGCTGAGGACAGAAGGGAGGATCGGCACCATATATTTT.

The CDR3, as DNA: TGTGCCAGCAGCGTCAGGGGGCCAGTCCCCACTGAAGCTTTCTTT. This encodes CASSVRGPVPTEAFF. The chain carries TRBV5-4 and TRBJ1-1, with TRBD1 matching over 8 bases. Trimming at V came to 4 bases and at J to 4 bases, leaving 9 bases not matched to a gene. Germline V gene data show CDR1 as SGHNT and CDR2 as YYREEE (reference sequence). This CDR3 is 15 amino acids long.

The gene calls are TRBV19 and TRBJ2-7; D may correspond to TRBD1 or TRBD2 (5 bases each). Germline V gene sequence: CDR1 LNHDA, CDR2 SQIVND (reference sequence). The CDR3 is 14 residues long. V was clipped by 3 bases and J by 2 bases, with 11 bases between them. This chain's CDR3 is CASSIGEGPYEQYF. Written as DNA, the CDR3 is TGTGCCAGTAGTATTGGAGAGGGACCCTACGAGCAGTACTTC.

The chain uses TRBV29-1 and TRBJ2-1; D possibly uses TRBD1 or TRBD2 (6 bases each). From germline, CDR1 is SQVTM and CDR2 ANQGSEA. Trimming shortened V by 2 bases and J by 6 bases, and 11 bases separated the two germline ends. This CDR3 comprises 13 residues. The CDR3 DNA sequence: TGCAGCGTTGAAAGGGGGGCGGTCAATGAGCAGTTCTTC. The encoded protein is CSVERGAVNEQFF.

This sequence joins TRBV25-1 and TRBJ2-6; TRBD2 might be the D (5 bases). In germline, CDR1 is MGHDK, CDR2 SYGVNS. The CDR3 length is 16 residues. Trimming pared 4 bases from V and 1 base from J, leaving 11 bases between. This CDR3 reads CASSGGEPSGANVLTF. In nucleotides, the CDR3 is TGTGCCAGCAGTGGGGGAGAACCTTCTGGGGCCAACGTCCTGACTTTC.

The chain carries TRBV5-4 and TRBJ1-2; TRBD1 matches 9 bases. This CDR3 spans 16 amino acids. Per germline, CDR1 SGHNT and CDR2 YYREEE (reference sequence). The ends lost 3 bases at V and 3 bases at J; junction bases unmatched: 9. The CDR3 nucleotides are TGTGCCAGCAGCTCCGGGACAGGGCGTTTTGACTATGGCTACACCTTC. Translating it yields CASSSGTGRFDYGYTF.

This chain connects TRBV5-1 to TRBJ2-7; TRBD1 matches at 8 bases. Germline CDR1 SGHRS, CDR2 YFSETQ. There are 15 residues in the CDR3. With 4 bases clipped from V and 7 bases from J, the junction kept 13 bases outside the gene matches. The CDR3: CASSTGQDTSGEQYF. CDR3 coding DNA: TGCGCCAGCAGCACGGGACAGGATACGTCCGGGGAGCAGTACTTC. The full variable domain, completed using reference TRBV5-1 and TRBJ2-7, is KAGVTQTPRYLIKTRGQQVTLSCSPISGHRSVSWYQQTPGQGLQFLFEYFSETQRNKGNFPGRFSGRQFSNSRSEMNVSTLELGDSALYLCASSTGQDTSGEQYFGPGTRLTVT.